The 4 T cell receptor beta chains below were found in one sample sequenced in a study of T-cell reconstitution after alpha-beta-depleted transplantation in children. During its preparation, the TCRbeta library received unique molecular identifiers. TCRdb fed the PCR reads into MiXCR, producing one record per CDR3 protein. The sample records approximately 420,000 distinct CDR3 sequences, roughly a tenth being singletons. The specimen comprised PBMCs from the stem cell graft donor, sampled from the stem cell graft. The receptors here all came from a human donor who donated a stem cell graft to a child with acute myeloid leukemia.

The chain is built from TRBV6-1 and TRBJ2-7; D may be TRBD1 or TRBD2 (5 bases each). Germline values: CDR1 MNHNS, CDR2 SASEGT. The CDR3 runs to 15 residues. V was clipped by 6 bases and J by 0 bases, with 15 bases between them. CDR3 in DNA: TGTGCCAGCAGCCCTTCGGGACGGTCCTCCTACGAGCAGTACTTC. This encodes CASSPSGRSSYEQYF.

There are a few counts of this clonotype. The chain joins TRBV6-1 to TRBJ2-1; D is unclear. V was trimmed by 8 bases and J by 5 bases, leaving 16 bases between them. CDR3 length: 14 amino acids. CDR1 and CDR2 from the germline V gene are MNHNS and SASEGT. The CDR3: CASVLGIGHNEQFF. The CDR3 DNA sequence: TGTGCCAGCGTCCTCGGTATAGGACACAATGAGCAGTTCTTC.

There are many counts of this clonotype. This sequence joins TRBV5-1 and TRBJ1-5, with D perhaps matching TRBD1 (5 bases). CDR3 length: 15 residues. Trimming took 0 bases from V and 5 from J, leaving 12 bases between them. Germline CDR1 reads SGHRS; CDR2 reads YFSETQ. The CDR3 DNA reads TGCGCCAGCAGCTTGGCCCCGGGGACGGATCAGCCCCAGCATTTT. It translates to CASSLAPGTDQPQHF.

The chain carries TRBV30 and TRBJ2-5, with D uncertain. Trimming left V 2 bases short and J 2 bases short, with 6 bases between. CDR1 and CDR2 (germline): GTSNPN, SVGIG (reference sequence). The CDR3 length is 12 residues. The CDR3 DNA follows: TGTGCCTGGAGTTTTCAGCAAGAGACCCAGTACTTC. This codes for CAWSFQQETQYF.